This is a list of T cell receptor beta chains from one sample in a study of blood T cells in healthy people across ages. One entry per CDR3 protein, called by TCRdb with MiXCR from the 5' RACE reads. The sample consists of approximately 810,000 distinct CDR3 sequences, 29% of them appearing once. Sequencing was done on a sample of blood. Receptors originate from a woman over 75 in good health. Each CDR3 is given with its conserved first and last residue. D genes are given only for firm matches. Where a row states a size, it is once, few, many or the class of an expanded clone; other rows omit it.

j_call: TRBJ1-6; clone_size: many; v_call: TRBV7-9; d_call: TRBD1; cdr3_nt: TGTGCCAGCAGCTTCGGGACAGGGAGCTCCTATAATTCACCCCTCCACTTT; cdr3_aa: CASSFGTGSSYNSPLHF
j_call: TRBJ2-7; clone_size: NA; v_call: TRBV20-1; d_call: TRBD1; cdr3_nt: TGCAGTGCTTTCCGAGACAGGGCGCGCTCCTACGAGCAGTACTTC; cdr3_aa: CSAFRDRARSYEQYF
j_call: TRBJ2-1; clone_size: NA; v_call: TRBV7-2; d_call: TRBD1; cdr3_nt: TGTGCCAGCAGCGGGGGAGGACAGGGGGCACCCAATGAGCAGTTCTTC; cdr3_aa: CASSGGGQGAPNEQFF
j_call: TRBJ1-6; clone_size: NA; v_call: TRBV20-1; d_call: NA; cdr3_nt: TGCAGTGCTAGAGATTTAGGGAGATTCTCCTATAATTCACCCCTCCACTTT; cdr3_aa: CSARDLGRFSYNSPLHF
j_call: TRBJ2-7; clone_size: many; v_call: TRBV24-1; d_call: TRBD1; cdr3_nt: TGTGCCACCAGTGATCCGACGAGGACAGGGTCCTACGAGCAGTACTTC; cdr3_aa: CATSDPTRTGSYEQYF
j_call: TRBJ1-2; clone_size: NA; v_call: TRBV20-1; d_call: NA; cdr3_nt: TGCAATGCTAGAGATCGAGTAGGGGGTGGCTACACCTTC; cdr3_aa: CNARDRVGGGYTF
j_call: TRBJ1-1; clone_size: few; v_call: TRBV7-7; d_call: NA; cdr3_nt: TGTGCCAGCAGCTTATCTGGACAGACTGAAGCTTTCTTT; cdr3_aa: CASSLSGQTEAFF
j_call: TRBJ2-2; clone_size: NA; v_call: TRBV5-1; d_call: NA; cdr3_nt: TGCGCCAGCAGCTTGTTGGTAGACACCGGGGAGCTGTTTTTT; cdr3_aa: CASSLLVDTGELFF
j_call: TRBJ2-1; clone_size: once; v_call: TRBV11-2; d_call: TRBD1; cdr3_nt: TGTGCCGCCAGGACAGGGGGCTACAATGAGCAGTTCTTC; cdr3_aa: CAARTGGYNEQFF
j_call: TRBJ2-5; clone_size: NA; v_call: TRBV5-1; d_call: TRBD1; cdr3_nt: TGCGCCAGCAGTCGGGGACAGCAAGCGGAGACCCAGTACTTC; cdr3_aa: CASSRGQQAETQYF
j_call: TRBJ1-6; clone_size: NA; v_call: TRBV30; d_call: NA; cdr3_nt: TGTGCCTGGAGTGGACAGTCTTATTCACCCCTCCACTTT; cdr3_aa: CAWSGQSYSPLHF
j_call: TRBJ1-6; clone_size: NA; v_call: TRBV2; d_call: TRBD1; cdr3_nt: TGTGCCAGCATGGGCCCTTTTCCGGGACAGGGGGCGACCTATAATTCACCCCTCCACTTT; cdr3_aa: CASMGPFPGQGATYNSPLHF
j_call: TRBJ1-5; clone_size: NA; v_call: TRBV6-2/TRBV6-3; d_call: TRBD1; cdr3_nt: TGTGCCAGCAACACAGGGGAGTATCAGCCCCAGCATTTT; cdr3_aa: CASNTGEYQPQHF
j_call: TRBJ2-3; clone_size: few; v_call: TRBV6-5; d_call: NA; cdr3_nt: TGTGCCAGCAGCCGGAGATGGGATACGCAGTATTTT; cdr3_aa: CASSRRWDTQYF
j_call: TRBJ1-1; clone_size: few; v_call: TRBV12-3/TRBV12-4; d_call: NA; cdr3_nt: TGTGCCAGCAATCAACTAAGGGGGATAGGGACTGAAGCTTTCTTT; cdr3_aa: CASNQLRGIGTEAFF
j_call: TRBJ1-2; clone_size: many; v_call: TRBV20-1; d_call: NA; cdr3_nt: TGCAGTGCTACTGGACAGCTCTATGGCTACACCTTC; cdr3_aa: CSATGQLYGYTF
j_call: TRBJ1-2; clone_size: NA; v_call: TRBV11-2; d_call: NA; cdr3_nt: TGTGCCAGCAGCTTAGGAAGGGAGGTCCGGGGAAACTATGGCTACACCTTC; cdr3_aa: CASSLGREVRGNYGYTF
j_call: TRBJ2-1; clone_size: NA; v_call: TRBV9; d_call: NA; cdr3_nt: TGTGCCAGAACCGCAATAAATGAGCAGTTCTTC; cdr3_aa: CARTAINEQFF
j_call: TRBJ2-5; clone_size: many; v_call: TRBV20-1; d_call: TRBD1; cdr3_nt: TGCAGTGCGGGCCCCGGACAGGGTATGGGAGAGACCCAGTACTTC; cdr3_aa: CSAGPGQGMGETQYF
j_call: TRBJ2-3; clone_size: NA; v_call: TRBV11-2; d_call: TRBD2; cdr3_nt: TGTGCCAACAGCTCCTTCGGGCGGGGGAAAACAGATACGCAGTATTTT; cdr3_aa: CANSSFGRGKTDTQYF
j_call: TRBJ1-2; clone_size: few; v_call: TRBV7-2; d_call: NA; cdr3_nt: TGTGCCAGCAGCTTAGCTCTGGGATTAGCTAACTATGGCTACACCTTC; cdr3_aa: CASSLALGLANYGYTF
j_call: TRBJ2-2; clone_size: once; v_call: TRBV18; d_call: NA; cdr3_nt: TGTGCCAGCTCACCACACGGGGACACCGGGGAGCTGTTTTTT; cdr3_aa: CASSPHGDTGELFF
j_call: TRBJ2-7; clone_size: NA; v_call: TRBV15; d_call: TRBD2; cdr3_nt: TGTGCCACCAGCAACCCAGGGAGCGGGGGGGCCTCCTACGAGCAGTACTTC; cdr3_aa: CATSNPGSGGASYEQYF
j_call: TRBJ1-2; clone_size: NA; v_call: TRBV13; d_call: NA; cdr3_nt: TGTGCCAGCAGCCCAACATTGACAGGAAGCTATGGCTACACCTTC; cdr3_aa: CASSPTLTGSYGYTF
j_call: TRBJ2-1; clone_size: NA; v_call: TRBV5-1; d_call: NA; cdr3_nt: TGCGCCAGCAGCTTGGCAACGGACCTCAATGGGCAGTTCTTC; cdr3_aa: CASSLATDLNGQFF
j_call: TRBJ1-6; clone_size: many; v_call: TRBV7-9; d_call: NA; cdr3_nt: TGTGCCAGCAGCTCGTCGGGGGGCAGGAATTCACCCCTCCACTTT; cdr3_aa: CASSSSGGRNSPLHF